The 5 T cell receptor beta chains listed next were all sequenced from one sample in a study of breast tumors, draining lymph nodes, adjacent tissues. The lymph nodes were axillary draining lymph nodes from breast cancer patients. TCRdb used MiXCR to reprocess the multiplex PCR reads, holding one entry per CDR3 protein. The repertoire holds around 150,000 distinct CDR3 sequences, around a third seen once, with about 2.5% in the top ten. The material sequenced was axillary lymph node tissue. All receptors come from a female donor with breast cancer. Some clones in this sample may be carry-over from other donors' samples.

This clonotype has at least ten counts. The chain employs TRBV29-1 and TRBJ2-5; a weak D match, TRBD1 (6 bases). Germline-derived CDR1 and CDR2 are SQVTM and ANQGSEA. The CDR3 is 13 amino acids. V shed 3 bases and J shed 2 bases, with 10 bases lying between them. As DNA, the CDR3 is TGCAGCGTTGATTTGGGGACACAAGAGACCCAGTACTTC. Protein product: CSVDLGTQETQYF.

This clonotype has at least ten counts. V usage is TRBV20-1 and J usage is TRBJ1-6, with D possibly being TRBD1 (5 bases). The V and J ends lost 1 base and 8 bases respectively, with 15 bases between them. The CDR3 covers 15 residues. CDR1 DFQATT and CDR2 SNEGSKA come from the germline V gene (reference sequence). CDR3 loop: CSARVGGMRDSPLHF. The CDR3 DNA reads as TGCAGTGCTAGAGTCGGGGGGATGCGCGATTCACCCCTCCACTTT.

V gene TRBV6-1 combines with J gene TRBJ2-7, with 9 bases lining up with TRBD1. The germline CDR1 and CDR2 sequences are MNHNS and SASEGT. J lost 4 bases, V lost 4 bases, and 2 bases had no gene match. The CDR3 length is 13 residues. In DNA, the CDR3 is TGTGCCAGCAGTGCAGACAGGGGGTACGAGCAGTACGTC. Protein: CASSADRGYEQYV.

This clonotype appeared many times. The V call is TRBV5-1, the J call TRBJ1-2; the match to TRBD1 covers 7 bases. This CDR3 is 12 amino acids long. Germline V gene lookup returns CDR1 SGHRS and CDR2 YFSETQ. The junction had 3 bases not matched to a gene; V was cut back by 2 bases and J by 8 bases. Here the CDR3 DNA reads TGCGCCAGCAGCTTTACAGGGGAGGGCTACACCTTC. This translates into CASSFTGEGYTF. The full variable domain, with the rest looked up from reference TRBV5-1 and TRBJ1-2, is KAGVTQTPRYLIKTRGQQVTLSCSPISGHRSVSWYQQTPGQGLQFLFEYFSETQRNKGNFPGRFSGRQFSNSRSEMNVSTLELGDSALYLCASSFTGEGYTFGSGTRLTVV.

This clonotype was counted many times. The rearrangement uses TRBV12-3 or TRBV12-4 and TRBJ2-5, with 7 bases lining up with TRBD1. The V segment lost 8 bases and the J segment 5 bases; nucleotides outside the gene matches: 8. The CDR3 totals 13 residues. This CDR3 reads CASRPTGDETQYF. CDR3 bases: TGTGCCAGCCGGCCCACAGGGGACGAGACCCAGTACTTC.